The 22 T cell receptor beta chains in this list originate from one sample, sequenced in a study of shared clonotypes between healthy human individuals. Assay used: immunoSEQ multiplex PCR; TCRdb lists only in-frame clones, some missing. The sample carries approximately 2,200,000 clones, 90% to 95% recorded once. Naive CD8 populations comprised CD45RO-negative cells positively selected for CCR7, excluding terminally differentiated effector memory CD45RA+ cells. The sample comprised naive CD8+ T cells from PBMCs. These TCRs come from a man aged 18 to 30 in good health. Some clones in this sample may be carry-over from other donors' samples.

V gene TRBV10-3 combines with J gene TRBJ1-2, with a tentative D call TRBD1 (5 bases). The CDR3 sequence is 18 residues long. The germline V gene encodes CDR1 ENHRY and CDR2 SYGVKD. Trimming pared 5 bases from V and 0 bases from J, leaving 22 bases between. CDR3 sequence reads: CAISRPRGGIQANYGYTF. DNA of the CDR3: TGTGCCATCAGTAGACCTCGGGGCGGGATTCAAGCTAACTATGGCTACACCTTC.

As regards this clone: Other DNA sequences in the sample encode the same CDR3. This chain links TRBV9 with TRBJ2-3; 8 bases agree with TRBD2. Germline V gene data show CDR1 as SGDLS and CDR2 as YYNGEE. Trimming removed 0 bases from V and 0 bases from J; junction bases left unmatched: 3. CDR3 size: 16 residues. The CDR3 spells CASSVVPSGSTDTQYF. The DNA of the CDR3 is TGTGCCAGCAGCGTAGTTCCTAGCGGGAGCACAGATACGCAGTATTTT.

The chain carries TRBV27 and TRBJ2-1; D is unclear. Germline V gene sequence: CDR1 MNHEY, CDR2 SMNVEV (reference sequence). The length of the CDR3 is 14 residues. Trimming cost V 5 bases and J 7 bases, with 15 bases left between them. The CDR3 nucleotides read TGTGCCAGCAGTCTCTGGACCGCGAGGAATGAGCAGTTCTTC. Residues: CASSLWTARNEQFF.

The V gene is TRBV7-3, the J gene TRBJ2-7, with TRBD2 identical over 8 bases. This CDR3 is 16 amino acids long. J gave up 4 bases and V 5 bases, and 13 bases lay outside the gene matches. CDR1 SGHTA and CDR2 FQGTGA come from the germline V gene. The CDR3 DNA follows: TGTGCCAGCAGCCTAGGGGGGTCGGCGGGAGGTTACGAGCAGTACTTC. It encodes CASSLGGSAGGYEQYF.

As to this clone: Other nucleotide sequences in the sample specify the same CDR3. CDR3 region: CASSRDRRDEQYF. Here the CDR3 DNA reads TGTGCCAGCAGCCGGGACAGGCGGGACGAGCAGTACTTC. V is TRBV28 and J is TRBJ2-7; 8 bases line up with TRBD1. V gave up 6 bases and J gave up 5 bases; unmatched junction bases: 6. The V gene's germline CDR1 is MDHEN and CDR2 SYDVKM. The CDR3 runs 13 residues.

The chain employs TRBV28 and TRBJ1-2; no firm D call. CDR3 length equals 14 residues. V was cut by 2 bases and J by 4 bases, with 11 bases left in between. Germline V gene data show CDR1 as MDHEN and CDR2 as SYDVKM. For the CDR3, the DNA is TGTGCCAGCAGTTTACCCCTCTCGGCCTATGGCTACACCTTC. Residues: CASSLPLSAYGYTF.

The rearrangement uses TRBV5-1 and TRBJ2-7, with D possibly matching TRBD1 (5 bases). Germline V lookup: CDR1 SGHRS, CDR2 YFSETQ. Deletions cut 4 bases from V and 3 bases from J, with 14 bases between. CDR3 length equals 14 residues. The CDR3 sequence: CASSPRDNHYEQYF. For the CDR3, the DNA is TGCGCCAGCAGCCCCAGGGATAATCACTACGAGCAGTACTTC.

A note on this clone: This specimen includes other DNA sequences encoding the same CDR3. The genes are TRBV7-9 and TRBJ2-3; no definite D call. Germline CDR1 is SEHNR and CDR2 is FQNEAQ (reference sequence). This CDR3 spans 12 amino acids. Trimming took off 5 bases at V and 2 bases at J, with 5 bases between the two ends. This chain's CDR3 is CASSPTTDTQYF. CDR3 DNA: TGTGCCAGCAGCCCCACCACAGATACGCAGTATTTT.

V and J are TRBV29-1 and TRBJ2-1; perhaps TRBD1 as D (7 bases). CDR1 is SQVTM, CDR2 ANQGSEA, per germline. This CDR3 has 14 residues. Between the trimmed V and J ends, which lost 6 bases and 0 bases, there was a span of 12 bases. CDR3 amino acids: CSVAGQHSYNEQFF. The CDR3 coding sequence is TGCAGCGTGGCGGGACAGCACTCCTACAATGAGCAGTTCTTC.

The rearrangement joins TRBV12-5 to TRBJ2-7; 8 nucleotides match TRBD1. V lost 2 bases to trimming and J lost 6 bases; unmatched junction nucleotides: 15. Germline values: CDR1 LGHNT, CDR2 FRNRAP. The CDR3 is made up of 17 amino acids. Here the CDR3 reads CASGLPPGQGREGEQYF. CDR3 nucleotides: TGTGCTAGTGGTTTGCCCCCCGGACAGGGTCGAGAGGGCGAGCAGTACTTC.

This chain joins TRBV7-6 and TRBJ2-1, with unresolved D. V was trimmed by 5 bases and J by 6 bases, leaving 20 bases between them. Germline CDR1 and CDR2: SGHVS and FNYEAQ. The CDR3 consists of 16 residues. CDR3 residues: CASSPPPSSVGNEQFF. Here the CDR3 DNA reads TGTGCCAGCAGCCCACCCCCTTCGAGCGTTGGCAATGAGCAGTTCTTC.

The V gene is TRBV4-3, the J gene TRBJ2-2; D ambiguous. Trimming removed 0 bases at V and 8 bases at J, with 13 bases between. This CDR3 region has 15 residues. CDR1 is LGHNA and CDR2 is YSLEER in the germline V gene. The CDR3 nucleotides read TGCGCCAGCAGCCAAGAAGGGTCTAAGGCGGGGGAGCTGTTTTTT. The encoded protein is CASSQEGSKAGELFF.

The gene calls are TRBV9 and TRBJ2-3; 13 nucleotides line up with TRBD2. Trimming took 4 bases from V and 0 from J; bases not matched to a gene: 8. CDR1 and CDR2 from the germline V gene are SGDLS and YYNGEE. The CDR3 consists of 18 residues. The CDR3 sequence is CASSSGTSGTLSTDTQYF. CDR3 DNA: TGTGCCAGCAGCTCGGGGACTAGCGGGACCCTTAGCACAGATACGCAGTATTTT. Together with reference TRBV9 and TRBJ2-3, the CDR3 gives the full variable domain: DSGVTQTPKHLITATGQRVTLRCSPRSGDLSVYWYQQSLDQGLQFLIQYYNGEERAKGNILERFSAQQFPDLHSELNLSSLELGDSALYFCASSSGTSGTLSTDTQYFGPGTRLTVL.

The chain carries TRBV7-8 and TRBJ2-1; D is possibly TRBD2 (5 bases). The CDR3 is 17 residues long. V lost 5 bases and J lost 0, with 17 bases in between. Per germline, CDR1 SGHVS and CDR2 FQNEAQ. CDR3 loop: CASSPHMRAGSYNEQFF. CDR3 in DNA: TGTGCCAGCAGCCCCCATATGCGGGCCGGCTCCTACAATGAGCAGTTCTTC.

This clone was seen more than once but under ten times. This rearrangement joins TRBV28 to TRBJ1-1; D not resolved. CDR3 length: 15 amino acids. The germline V gene has CDR1 MDHEN and CDR2 SYDVKM. V gave up 5 bases and J gave up 2 bases, with 15 bases separating them. The chain's CDR3 is CASSPLGWANTEAFF. The CDR3 DNA reads as TGTGCCAGCAGTCCCTTGGGGTGGGCTAACACTGAAGCTTTCTTT.

This clone was seen a single time. V and J are TRBV5-6 and TRBJ2-7, with 7 bases identical to TRBD2. CDR1 is SGHDT, CDR2 YYEEEE, per germline. The V gene end was trimmed by 0 bases and the J gene end by 1 base; junction bases not matched to a gene: 10. This CDR3 has 17 amino acids. CDR3 amino acids: CASSLVWGGSTSYEQYF. The CDR3 nucleotides read TGTGCCAGCAGCTTGGTTTGGGGCGGGAGTACATCCTACGAGCAGTACTTC.

CDR3 amino acids: CASSKNVGYEQYF. CDR3 nucleotide sequence: TGTGCCAGCAGTAAGAATGTGGGCTACGAGCAGTACTTC. The rearrangement uses TRBV25-1 and TRBJ2-7; D is unresolved. The V end was cut by 5 bases, the J end by 3 bases, with 11 bases between. CDR3 size: 13 residues. CDR1 and CDR2 (germline): MGHDK, SYGVNS.

This chain links TRBV6-5 with TRBJ2-1; the match to TRBD1 covers 8 bases. CDR3 length: 14 amino acids. CDR1 is MNHEY and CDR2 is SVGAGI in the germline V gene. V shed 6 bases, J shed 7 bases, and the junction held 8 bases outside the gene matches. CDR3 protein: CASRDRTGGNEQFF. The DNA for the CDR3 is TGTGCCAGCAGGGATCGAACAGGGGGTAATGAGCAGTTCTTC.

This chain links TRBV6-5 with TRBJ2-7; D gene uncertain. With 6 bases removed from V and 4 bases from J, the gap between germline ends came to 16 bases. Germline lookup yields CDR1 MNHEY and CDR2 SVGAGI. The CDR3 loop spans 14 amino acids. The CDR3 DNA follows: TGTGCCAGCAGCAACAGCCCGGAGAGTTACGAGCAGTACTTC. It yields the protein CASSNSPESYEQYF.

The rearrangement uses TRBV5-1 and TRBJ2-7; D is possibly TRBD1 (6 bases). V lost 4 bases, J lost 3 bases, and 14 bases lay in between. This CDR3 region has 14 residues. The germline V gene encodes CDR1 SGHRS and CDR2 YFSETQ. The CDR3 loop is CASSMDSLGYEQYF. In nucleotides, the CDR3 is TGCGCCAGCAGCATGGACAGCCTTGGCTACGAGCAGTACTTC.

V and J are TRBV7-6 and TRBJ2-3; 8 nucleotides line up with TRBD2. This CDR3 is built from 14 residues. Germline V gene lookup returns CDR1 SGHVS and CDR2 FNYEAQ. Trimming at V came to 5 bases and at J to 3 bases, leaving 4 bases not matched to a gene. This CDR3 reads CASSHSGGTDTQYF. The CDR3 coding sequence is TGTGCCAGCAGCCACAGCGGGGGTACAGATACGCAGTATTTT. The variable domain in full, with the rest retrieved from reference TRBV7-6 and TRBJ2-3, is GAGVSQSPRYKVTKRGQDVALRCDPISGHVSLYWYRQALGQGPEFLTYFNYEAQQDKSGLPNDRFSAERPEGSISTLTIQRTEQRDSAMYRCASSHSGGTDTQYFGPGTRLTVL.

The genes are TRBV29-1 and TRBJ1-2, with 9 bases lining up with TRBD1. Germline V gives CDR1 SQVTM, CDR2 ANQGSEA. The CDR3 covers 13 residues. V was clipped by 7 bases and J by 7 bases; unmatched bases: 10. The DNA for the CDR3 is TGCAGCGCTCCCACAGGGGGCGCAGGTGGCTACACCTTC. Residues: CSAPTGGAGGYTF.